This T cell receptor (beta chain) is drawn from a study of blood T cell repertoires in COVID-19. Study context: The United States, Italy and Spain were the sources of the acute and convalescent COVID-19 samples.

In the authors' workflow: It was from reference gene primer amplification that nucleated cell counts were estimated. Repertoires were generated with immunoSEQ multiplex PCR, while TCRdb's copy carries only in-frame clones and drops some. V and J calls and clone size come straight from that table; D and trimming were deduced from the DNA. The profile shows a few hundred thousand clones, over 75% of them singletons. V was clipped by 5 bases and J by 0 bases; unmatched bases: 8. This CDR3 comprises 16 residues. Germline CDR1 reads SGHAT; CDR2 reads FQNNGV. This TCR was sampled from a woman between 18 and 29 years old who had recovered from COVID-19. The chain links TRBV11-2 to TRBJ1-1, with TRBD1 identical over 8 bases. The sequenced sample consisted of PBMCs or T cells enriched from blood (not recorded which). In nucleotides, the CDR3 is TGTGCCAGCAGCCCTATTGACAGGGGCATGAACACTGAAGCTTTCTTT. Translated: CASSPIDRGMNTEAFF.